This TCR beta chain was identified in a study of long-term antiretroviral therapy in people with HIV. Points from the study as a whole: Although diversity increased after ART, it remained lower than in transplant donor controls.

Runs used v3.0 of the immunoSEQ assay and were done at survey level. In sequencing, roughly 35,000-55,000 T-cell genomes per sample were targeted. TCRdb's copy holds only in-frame clones and misses some; the assay was immunoSEQ multiplex PCR. The repertoire includes tens of thousands of clones, 65% to 85% of them detected once, and more than 5.5% sits in the top ten. With respect to this clone: What it recognizes is unknown.

Germline CDR1 is WSHSY and CDR2 is SAAADI. The V and J ends lost 3 bases and 6 bases respectively, with 6 bases between them. The CDR3 runs 12 residues. The V and J genes are TRBV10-2 and TRBJ2-1, with TRBD2 as a possible D gene (5 bases). The sequence derives from a man aged 25 to 40 with HIV. Sequenced material: unsorted PBMCs, taken 1.5 years after starting antiretroviral therapy. CDR3 nucleotide sequence: TGCGCCAGCAGTGATGGACTCAATGAGCAGTTCTTC. It is translated as CASSDGLNEQFF.